Following are 3 T cell receptor beta chains from one sample sequenced in a study of OX40 agonist ivuxolimab in advanced cancers. Libraries were prepared by immunoSEQ multiplex PCR; TCRdb keeps only in-frame clonotypes and omits some of them. The sample has fewer than 85,000 clones, around 87% seen once. The sample in question was CD4+ or CD8+ T cells sorted from blood, obtained in a trial of the OX40 agonist ivuxolimab. The receptors here all came from an adult with an advanced solid tumor such as melanoma, head and neck, liver or kidney cancer.

This sequence joins TRBV7-9 and TRBJ2-1; a weak D match, TRBD2 (6 bases). CDR1 and CDR2 from the germline V gene are SEHNR and FQNEAQ (reference sequence). The CDR3 is 12 residues long. The V end was cut by 5 bases, the J end by 9 bases, with 11 bases between. The CDR3 DNA sequence: TGTGCCAGCAGCCTGGACTATTCTGAGCAGTTCTTC. Translated, it gives CASSLDYSEQFF.

V is TRBV30 and J is TRBJ2-7, with 9 bases matching TRBD2. Germline V lookup: CDR1 GTSNPN, CDR2 SVGIG (reference sequence). Trimming took 4 bases from V and 4 from J; bases not matched to a gene: 5. The CDR3 consists of 13 residues. The CDR3: CAWKRTSEYEQYF. The CDR3 region has the DNA TGTGCCTGGAAAAGGACTAGCGAATACGAGCAGTACTTC.

The V call is TRBV18, the J call TRBJ1-5; TRBD1 matches 10 bases. Germline V gene sequence: CDR1 KGHSH, CDR2 LQKENI. The CDR3 consists of 15 residues. V gave up 6 bases and J gave up 5 bases; unmatched junction bases: 7. The CDR3 DNA sequence: TGTGCCAGCTCTCCGGGGGGGACAGGGGATCAGCCCCAGCATTTT. Encoded protein: CASSPGGTGDQPQHF.